This entry lists 2 T cell receptor beta chains sequenced from one sample in a study of cytomegalovirus exposure and HLA in healthy donors. Both 60 Vbeta primers and 13 Jbeta primers went into the PCR. TCRdb keeps only in-frame clones here, not all; method: immunoSEQ multiplex PCR. The sample table sets out 80,000 to 95,000 clones. Sequencing was done on a sample of PBMCs. Source of these receptors: a man in his forties or fifties in good health and CMV-seropositive.

This chain connects TRBV15 to TRBJ2-5; D not certain. Germline V CDR1 and CDR2: LNHNV, YYDKDF (reference sequence). The CDR3 extends over 13 amino acids. The germline V and J ends were trimmed by 6 bases and 2 bases, with 10 bases remaining between them. The CDR3 DNA sequence: TGTGCCACCAGTTTTTCGGTTCAAGAGACCCAGTACTTC. Translation gives CATSFSVQETQYF. Full variable domain (missing parts from reference TRBV15 and TRBJ2-5): DAMVIQNPRYQVTQFGKPVTLSCSQTLNHNVMYWYQQKSSQAPKLLFHYYDKDFNNEADTPDNFQSRRPNTSFCFLDIRSPGLGDTAMYLCATSFSVQETQYFGPGTRLLVL.

The rearrangement uses TRBV5-4 and TRBJ2-7; 14 nucleotides agree with TRBD2. CDR3 length equals 16 residues. J gave up 4 bases and V 4 bases, and 7 bases lay outside the gene matches. Germline CDR1 and CDR2: SGHNT and YYREEE (reference sequence). The CDR3 DNA is TGTGCCAGCAGCCAGGGGACTAGCGGGAGTAGGTACGAGCAGTACGTC. Translating gives CASSQGTSGSRYEQYV.